A single T cell receptor beta chain is shown here with its context. The data are from a study of blood T cell repertoires in COVID-19. Background on the study: T cells, B-cell-depleted T cells, or PBMCs provided the cDNA or gDNA that served as material.

CDR1 and CDR2 (germline): GTSNPN, SVGIG (reference sequence). This CDR3 is built from 12 residues. Sequenced by immunoSEQ multiplex PCR; TCRdb stores in-frame clones only, minus some. The sample shows 300,000 to 400,000 clones, over 75% of them seen only once. The sequenced sample was peripheral blood. The chain uses TRBV30 and TRBJ1-1; D gene ambiguous. The source of this sequence is a woman aged 45 to 65 with active or convalescent COVID-19. DNA for the CDR3: TGTGCTGGAAAACGGGAAGAAACTGAAGCTTTCTTT. It is translated as CAGKREETEAFF.